The 29 T cell receptor beta chains in this list originate from one sample, sequenced in a study of blood T cell repertoires in COVID-19. Sequencing was performed with immunoSEQ multiplex PCR; in TCRdb, only in-frame clones are kept and a portion is missing. The sample lists about 280,000 clones, about 82% occurring once. The sample consisted of peripheral blood. Receptors originate from a middle-aged man with active or convalescent COVID-19.

The chain employs TRBV25-1 and TRBJ2-7; a weak D match, TRBD2 (6 bases). V lost 0 bases and J lost 4, with 7 bases in between. The CDR3 has 13 residues. The germline V gene encodes CDR1 MGHDK and CDR2 SYGVNS. CDR3 sequence: CASSEYGGYEQYF. The CDR3 nucleotides read TGTGCCAGCAGTGAATACGGGGGTTACGAGCAGTACTTC.

J is TRBJ1-2 and V is TRBV2; perhaps TRBD1 as D (6 bases). Germline loops: CDR1 SNHLY, CDR2 FYNNEI. The germline V and J ends were trimmed by 4 bases and 1 base, with 16 bases remaining between them. This CDR3 has 16 amino acids. The CDR3 protein is CASSGQAPPNNYGYTF. The CDR3 bases are TGTGCCAGCAGTGGACAGGCCCCGCCGAATAACTATGGCTACACCTTC.

This sequence joins TRBV6-5 and TRBJ1-1; 7 bases line up with TRBD1. After removal of 6 bases from V and 2 bases from J, the junction contained 6 bases not matched to a gene. CDR1 is MNHEY and CDR2 is SVGAGI in the germline V gene. This CDR3 is built from 14 residues. CDR3 in amino acids: CASRTDRLNTEAFF. CDR3 sequence (DNA): TGTGCCAGCAGAACGGACAGGCTCAACACTGAAGCTTTCTTT.

In its sample, this clone was seen a few times. DNA of the CDR3: TGTGCCAGCAGTTCCGCCGGGACAGGGGCCTCACCCCTCCACTTT. The encoded protein is CASSSAGTGASPLHF. The genes are TRBV6-5 and TRBJ1-6; 10 nucleotides align to TRBD1. V was clipped by 4 bases and J by 10 bases; unmatched bases: 7. CDR3 length equals 15 residues. Germline CDR1 MNHEY, CDR2 SVGAGI.

The rearrangement joins TRBV4-1 to TRBJ1-5; the D gene is possibly TRBD1 (5 bases). From germline, CDR1 is MGHRA and CDR2 YSYEKL. Trimming shortened V by 8 bases and J by 2 bases, and 10 bases separated the two germline ends. The CDR3 spans 13 residues. Here the CDR3 DNA reads TGCGCCAGCGGAAAAGGGGGCAATCAGCCCCAGCATTTT. Encoded protein: CASGKGGNQPQHF.

V and J are TRBV7-3 and TRBJ2-3, with a weak D call TRBD2 (5 bases). The CDR3 is 15 amino acids. Trimming pared 2 bases from V and 2 bases from J, leaving 11 bases between. Per germline, CDR1 SGHTA and CDR2 FQGTGA. The CDR3 loop is CASSLLGAFTDTQYF. The CDR3 coding sequence is TGTGCCAGCAGCTTACTGGGAGCCTTCACAGATACGCAGTATTTT.

A single count supports this clone. The chain uses TRBV6-5 and TRBJ2-2; no definite D call. The germline V gene encodes CDR1 MNHEY and CDR2 SVGAGI. Trimming stripped 6 bases from V and 1 base from J, with 3 bases between. The CDR3 sequence is 12 residues long. This CDR3 is CASSWNTGELFF. In DNA form, the CDR3 reads TGTGCCAGCAGCTGGAACACCGGGGAGCTGTTTTTT.

The chain carries TRBV30 and TRBJ1-5, with a weak D call TRBD1 (5 bases). The length of the CDR3 is 14 residues. The V gene's germline CDR1 is GTSNPN and CDR2 SVGIG (reference sequence). V was cut by 1 base and J by 3 bases, with 10 bases left in between. The CDR3 here is CAWSGTQVNQPQHF. For the CDR3, the DNA is TGTGCCTGGAGTGGGACACAAGTCAATCAGCCCCAGCATTTT.

The J gene is TRBJ2-3, the V gene TRBV24-1, with no clear D. From germline, CDR1 is KGHDR and CDR2 SFDVKD. V gave up 3 bases and J gave up 6 bases, with 9 bases separating them. CDR3 length: 13 amino acids. This CDR3 reads CATSDDLPDTQYF. CDR3 nucleotide sequence: TGTGCCACCAGTGATGATCTACCGGATACGCAGTATTTT.

This rearrangement joins TRBV5-5 to TRBJ1-6, with TRBD1 identical over 8 bases. The V gene's germline CDR1 is SGHKS and CDR2 YYEKEE (reference sequence). V gave up 2 bases and J gave up 7 bases; unmatched junction bases: 11. CDR3 size: 17 residues. The CDR3: CASSFTPGQGLNSPLHF. Here the CDR3 DNA reads TGTGCCAGCAGCTTTACGCCTGGACAGGGCCTGAATTCACCCCTCCACTTT.

V gene TRBV4-1 combines with J gene TRBJ2-4; 16 nucleotides line up with TRBD2. The length of the CDR3 is 21 residues. V trimming: 0 bases; J trimming: 0 bases; junction bases outside the gene matches: 8. Looked up from germline, CDR1 is MGHRA and CDR2 is YSYEKL. DNA of the CDR3: TGCGCCAGCAGCCAAGATGGGGGACTAGCGGGAGGGAGTCTAGCCAAAAACATTCAGTACTTC. Protein: CASSQDGGLAGGSLAKNIQYF.

The V and J genes are TRBV5-4 and TRBJ1-2; 8 bases are shared with TRBD1. The junction had 5 bases not matched to a gene; V was cut back by 4 bases and J by 3 bases. The CDR3 consists of 14 residues. The germline gives CDR1 SGHNT, CDR2 YYREEE (reference sequence). The chain's CDR3 is CASSQGQEDYGYTF. CDR3 sequence (DNA): TGTGCCAGCAGCCAGGGACAGGAGGACTATGGCTACACCTTC. Full variable domain (rest looked up from reference TRBV5-4 and TRBJ1-2): ETGVTQSPTHLIKTRGQQVTLRCSSQSGHNTVSWYQQALGQGPQFIFQYYREEENGRGNFPPRFSGLQFPNYSSELNVNALELDDSALYLCASSQGQEDYGYTFGSGTRLTVV.

V is TRBV11-2 and J is TRBJ2-7, with TRBD2 identical over 10 bases. V trimming: 4 bases; J trimming: 5 bases; junction bases outside the gene matches: 8. Germline-derived CDR1 and CDR2 are SGHAT and FQNNGV. The CDR3 loop spans 15 amino acids. This chain's CDR3 is CASSSAGGPSNEQYF. The DNA of the CDR3 is TGTGCCAGCAGCTCAGCGGGAGGGCCTTCAAACGAGCAGTACTTC.

The chain has TRBV12-3 or TRBV12-4 and TRBJ2-7, with a weak D call TRBD1 (5 bases). This CDR3 is built from 12 residues. V was clipped by 5 bases and J by 6 bases, with 11 bases between them. The CDR3 coding sequence is TGTGCCAGCAGTCGAAAGGGGTTCGAGCAGTACTTC. Residues: CASSRKGFEQYF.

This chain links TRBV30 with TRBJ2-6, with 8 bases lining up with TRBD1. The germline CDR1 and CDR2 sequences are GTSNPN and SVGIG (reference sequence). V lost 2 bases to trimming and J lost 2 bases; unmatched junction nucleotides: 8. This CDR3 is 17 amino acids long. In DNA, the CDR3 is TGTGCCTGGAGTCCTGGACAGGGAAATCCTGGGGCCAACGTCCTGACTTTC. Encoded protein: CAWSPGQGNPGANVLTF.

This clone showed up just once. The V and J genes are TRBV6-5 and TRBJ2-5, with TRBD1 identical over 7 bases. CDR1 is MNHEY, CDR2 SVGAGI, per germline. The trim removed 6 bases at V and 5 bases at J, leaving 6 bases unmatched. This CDR3 region has 13 residues. In nucleotides, the CDR3 is TGTGCCAGCAGCCCAGGGGGAGCGGAGACCCAGTACTTC. Translated, it gives CASSPGGAETQYF.

This clone came up once. This chain uses TRBV12-3 or TRBV12-4 with TRBJ1-4; 8 positions match TRBD1. The CDR3 is 11 residues long. V lost 5 bases to trimming and J lost 10 bases; unmatched junction nucleotides: 0. The CDR3 loop is CASSTGGKLFF. The CDR3 nucleotides are TGTGCCAGCAGTACAGGGGGAAAACTGTTTTTT.

This sequence joins TRBV6-5 and TRBJ2-3, with 8 bases aligning to TRBD1. J was trimmed by 3 bases and V by 7 bases; bases with no gene match: 3. This CDR3 region has 13 residues. Germline V lookup: CDR1 MNHEY, CDR2 SVGAGI. In DNA, the CDR3 is TGTGCCAGCATTAGGACAGGGACAGATACGCAGTATTTT. Protein product: CASIRTGTDTQYF.

The V and J genes are TRBV7-6 and TRBJ2-1; 8 bases agree with TRBD2. The V segment lost 1 base and the J segment 0 bases; nucleotides outside the gene matches: 11. There are 19 residues in the CDR3. Germline V gives CDR1 SGHVS, CDR2 FNYEAQ. The CDR3 sequence: CASSLVSGGPGSSYNEQFF. The CDR3, as DNA: TGTGCCAGCAGCTTAGTTTCGGGAGGGCCGGGGAGCTCCTACAATGAGCAGTTCTTC.

The V and J genes are TRBV5-5 and TRBJ1-2, with 10 positions matching TRBD1. Unmatched junction bases numbered 9, after V lost 7 bases and J lost 3 bases. The germline CDR1 and CDR2 sequences are SGHKS and YYEKEE (reference sequence). This CDR3 spans 15 amino acids. The DNA of the CDR3 is TGTGCCAGCGCGCATTCCGGGACAGGGGACTATGGCTACACCTTC. This translates into CASAHSGTGDYGYTF.

The CDR3 DNA reads TGTGCCAGCAGCATTGACAGGAATCAGCCCCAGCATTTT. Translating gives CASSIDRNQPQHF. The V and J genes are TRBV6-5 and TRBJ1-5; D perhaps matches TRBD1 (6 bases). Trimming stripped 6 bases from V and 4 bases from J, with 10 bases between. Germline CDR1 and CDR2: MNHEY and SVGAGI. CDR3 length: 13 amino acids.

The genes are TRBV7-9 and TRBJ2-1; D perhaps matches TRBD1 (5 bases). CDR1 and CDR2 from the germline V gene are SEHNR and FQNEAQ (reference sequence). This CDR3 is 15 amino acids long. Trimming removed 1 base from V and 6 bases from J, with 13 bases in between. The CDR3 DNA is TGTGCCAGCAGCTTAGACGGCAGGGTCTCCAATGAGCAGTTCTTC. Translated, it gives CASSLDGRVSNEQFF. Full variable domain (remainder filled in from reference TRBV7-9 and TRBJ2-1): DTGVSQNPRHKITKRGQNVTFRCDPISEHNRLYWYRQTLGQGPEFLTYFQNEAQLEKSRLLSDRFSAERPKGSFSTLEIQRTEQGDSAMYLCASSLDGRVSNEQFFGPGTRLTVL.

This chain joins TRBV21-1 and TRBJ2-6; the table's D call, TRBD2, was not checked against the DNA. TRBV21-1 is a pseudogene segment. The CDR3 extends over 19 amino acids. CDR3 amino acids: CASSLKSGTWTSGANVLTF. The CDR3 bases are TGTGCCAGCAGTTTAAAAAGCGGGACATGGACCTCTGGGGCCAACGTCCTGACTTTC.

The chain joins TRBV6-5 to TRBJ1-6; 8 nucleotides align to TRBD1. With V trimmed by 5 bases and J by 9 bases, 9 bases remained unmatched. The CDR3 covers 15 residues. The germline CDR1 and CDR2 sequences are MNHEY and SVGAGI. The CDR3 loop reads CASSLLTGVVSPLHF. In nucleotides, the CDR3 is TGTGCCAGCAGTCTCTTGACAGGGGTCGTTTCACCCCTCCACTTT.

The chain recombines TRBV7-2 with TRBJ1-4; unclear D gene. There are 16 residues in the CDR3. The V gene's germline CDR1 is SGHTA and CDR2 FQGNSA. Trimming left V 1 base short and J 0 bases short, with 9 bases between. The CDR3, as DNA: TGTGCCAGCAGCTTAGGCGTTAGTGCAACTAATGAAAAACTGTTTTTT. Encoded protein: CASSLGVSATNEKLFF.

The chain uses TRBV14 and TRBJ2-2, with TRBD2 identical over 7 bases. The CDR3 runs 19 residues. The ends lost 4 bases at V and 6 bases at J; junction bases unmatched: 20. Germline values: CDR1 SGHDN, CDR2 FVKESK. CDR3 nucleotide sequence: TGTGCCAGCAGCCTTTTACGTATATCTAGCGGCCTCCCCGCCGGGGAGCTGTTTTTT. Translated: CASSLLRISSGLPAGELFF.

This clone turned up a few times. V usage is TRBV5-8 and J usage is TRBJ1-4; D is possibly TRBD1 (6 bases). Trimming stripped 2 bases from V and 0 bases from J, with 11 bases between. The CDR3 loop spans 16 amino acids. From germline, CDR1 is SGHTS and CDR2 YDEGEE. Written as DNA, the CDR3 is TGTGCCAGCAGCTTAGGACAGTCTGCAACTAATGAAAAACTGTTTTTT. Its protein is CASSLGQSATNEKLFF.

This CDR3 is CASSLRTGHTGELFF. CDR3 coding DNA: TGTGCCAGCAGCTTAAGGACAGGACACACCGGGGAGCTGTTTTTT. The chain has TRBV5-6 and TRBJ2-2; 7 bases are shared with TRBD1. Germline V CDR1 and CDR2: SGHDT, YYEEEE. J was trimmed by 3 bases and V by 2 bases; bases with no gene match: 4. The CDR3 consists of 15 residues.

This chain connects TRBV7-2 to TRBJ2-3; D might be TRBD1 (6 bases). The germline V gene encodes CDR1 SGHTA and CDR2 FQGNSA. Between the trimmed V and J ends, which lost 8 bases and 7 bases, there was a span of 10 bases. The CDR3 has 11 amino acids. CDR3 loop: CASGGTHTQYF. The CDR3 DNA is TGTGCCAGCGGGGGCACTCATACGCAGTATTTT.